This T cell receptor beta chain was captured in a study of technical replicates of blood from a handful of donors. Clones were read by immunoSEQ multiplex PCR, and TCRdb kept only the in-frame ones, dropping some. In the table there are under 90,000 clones, approximately 96% of which are singletons. This CDR3 contains 17 residues. CDR1 is LGHNA, CDR2 YNFKEQ, per germline. The trim removed 1 base at V and 6 bases at J, leaving 8 bases unmatched. The sequenced material came from T cells isolated from PBMCs. This chain uses TRBV4-2 with TRBJ1-4, with 10 bases aligning to TRBD1. This receptor was obtained from a human donor in good health. The CDR3 is CASSQGDRGLAYEKLFF. In DNA form, the CDR3 reads TGTGCCAGCAGCCAAGGGGACAGGGGATTAGCTTATGAAAAACTGTTTTTT.